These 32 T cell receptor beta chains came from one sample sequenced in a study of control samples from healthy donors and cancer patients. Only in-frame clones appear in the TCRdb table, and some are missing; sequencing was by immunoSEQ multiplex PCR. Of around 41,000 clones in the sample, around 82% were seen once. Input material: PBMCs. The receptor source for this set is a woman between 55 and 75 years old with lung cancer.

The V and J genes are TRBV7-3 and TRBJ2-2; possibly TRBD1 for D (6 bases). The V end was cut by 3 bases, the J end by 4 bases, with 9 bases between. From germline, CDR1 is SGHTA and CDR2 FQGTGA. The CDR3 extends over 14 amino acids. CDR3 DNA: TGTGCCAGCAGCTTTGGGACATCCACCGGGGAGCTGTTTTTT. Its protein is CASSFGTSTGELFF.

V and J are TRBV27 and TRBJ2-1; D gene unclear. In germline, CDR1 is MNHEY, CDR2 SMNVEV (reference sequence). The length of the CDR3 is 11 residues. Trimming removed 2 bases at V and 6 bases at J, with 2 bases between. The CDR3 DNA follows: TGTGCCAGCAGTTTAGGCAATGAGCAGTTCTTC. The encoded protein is CASSLGNEQFF.

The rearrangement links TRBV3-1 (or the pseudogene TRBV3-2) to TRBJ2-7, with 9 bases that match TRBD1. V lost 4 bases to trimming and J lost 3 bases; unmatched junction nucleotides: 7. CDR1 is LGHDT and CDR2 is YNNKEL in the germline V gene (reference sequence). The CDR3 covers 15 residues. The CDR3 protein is CASSPLGQGGYEQYF. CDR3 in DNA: TGTGCCAGCAGCCCCTTGGGACAGGGAGGCTACGAGCAGTACTTC.

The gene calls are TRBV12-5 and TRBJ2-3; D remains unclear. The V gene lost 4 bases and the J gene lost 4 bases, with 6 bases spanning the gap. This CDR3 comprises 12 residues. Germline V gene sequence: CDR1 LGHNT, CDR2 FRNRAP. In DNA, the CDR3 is TGTGCTAGTGGTTCAAGCGCAGATACGCAGTATTTT. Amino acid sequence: CASGSSADTQYF. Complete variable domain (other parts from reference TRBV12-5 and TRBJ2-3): DARVTQTPRHKVTEMGQEVTMRCQPILGHNTVFWYRQTMMQGLELLAYFRNRAPLDDSGMPKDRFSAEMPDATLATLKIQPSEPRDSAVYFCASGSSADTQYFGPGTRLTVL.

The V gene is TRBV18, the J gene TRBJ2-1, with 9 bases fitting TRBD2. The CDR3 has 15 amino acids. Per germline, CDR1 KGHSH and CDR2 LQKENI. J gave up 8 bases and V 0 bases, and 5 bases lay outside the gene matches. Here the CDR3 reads CASSPPGLALDEQFF. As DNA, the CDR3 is TGTGCCAGCTCACCACCGGGACTAGCACTTGATGAGCAGTTCTTC.

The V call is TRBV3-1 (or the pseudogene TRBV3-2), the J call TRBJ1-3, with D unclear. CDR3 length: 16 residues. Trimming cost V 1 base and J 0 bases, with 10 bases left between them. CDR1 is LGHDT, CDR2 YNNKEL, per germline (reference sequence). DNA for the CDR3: TGTGCCAGCAGCCAAGGAGTTGGAGACTCTGGAAACACCATATATTTT. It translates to CASSQGVGDSGNTIYF.

This CDR3 is CASSLTGTGGNTEAFF. Written as DNA, the CDR3 is TGTGCCAGCTCACTGACCGGGACAGGGGGGAACACTGAAGCTTTCTTT. The J gene is TRBJ1-1, the V gene TRBV18, with TRBD1 matching over 11 bases. The germline V gene has CDR1 KGHSH and CDR2 LQKENI. This CDR3 is 16 amino acids long. Trimming took 4 bases from V and 1 from J; bases not matched to a gene: 5.

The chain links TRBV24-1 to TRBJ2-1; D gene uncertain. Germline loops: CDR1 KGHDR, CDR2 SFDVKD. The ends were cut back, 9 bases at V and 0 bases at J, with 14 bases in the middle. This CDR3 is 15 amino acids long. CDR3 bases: TGTGCCACCCAACCGGGCGGAAGCTCCTACAATGAGCAGTTCTTC. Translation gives CATQPGGSSYNEQFF.

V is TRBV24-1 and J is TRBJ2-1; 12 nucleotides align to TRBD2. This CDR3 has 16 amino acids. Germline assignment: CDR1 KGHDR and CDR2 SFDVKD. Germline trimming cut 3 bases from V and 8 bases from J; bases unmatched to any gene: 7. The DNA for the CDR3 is TGTGCCACCAGTGATCCCACTAGCGGGGGGCGGCATGAGCAGTTCTTC. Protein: CATSDPTSGGRHEQFF.

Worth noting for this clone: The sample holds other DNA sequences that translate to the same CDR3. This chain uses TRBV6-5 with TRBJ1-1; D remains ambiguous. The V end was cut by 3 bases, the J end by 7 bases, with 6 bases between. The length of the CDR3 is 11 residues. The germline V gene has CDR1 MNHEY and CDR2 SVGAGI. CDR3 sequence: CASSYTGEAFF. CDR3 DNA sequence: TGTGCCAGCAGTTATACGGGTGAAGCTTTCTTT.

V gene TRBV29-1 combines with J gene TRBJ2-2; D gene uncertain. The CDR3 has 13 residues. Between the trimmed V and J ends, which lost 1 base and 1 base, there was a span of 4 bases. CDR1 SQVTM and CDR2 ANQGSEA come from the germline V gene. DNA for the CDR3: TGCAGCGTTGAAGCGGAGAACACCGGGGAGCTGTTTTTT. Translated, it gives CSVEAENTGELFF.

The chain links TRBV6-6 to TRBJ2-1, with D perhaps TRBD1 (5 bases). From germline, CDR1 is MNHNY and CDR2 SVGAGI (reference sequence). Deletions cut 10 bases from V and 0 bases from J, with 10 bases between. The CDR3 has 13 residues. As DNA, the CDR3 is TGTGCCATACAGGCAAGCTCCTACAATGAGCAGTTCTTC. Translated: CAIQASSYNEQFF.

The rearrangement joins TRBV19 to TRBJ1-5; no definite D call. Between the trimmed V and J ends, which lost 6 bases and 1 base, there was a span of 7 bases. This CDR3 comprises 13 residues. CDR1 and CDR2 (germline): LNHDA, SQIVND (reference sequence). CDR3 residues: CASRTSSNQPQHF. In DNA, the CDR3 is TGTGCCAGTAGGACGAGCAGCAATCAGCCCCAGCATTTT.

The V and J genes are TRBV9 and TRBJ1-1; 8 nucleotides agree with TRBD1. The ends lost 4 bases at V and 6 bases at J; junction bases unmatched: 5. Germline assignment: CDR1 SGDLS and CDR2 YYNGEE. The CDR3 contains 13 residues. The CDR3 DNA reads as TGTGCCAGCAGCTACATACAGGGGGCTGAAGCTTTCTTT. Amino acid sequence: CASSYIQGAEAFF. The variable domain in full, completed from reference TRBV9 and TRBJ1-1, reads DSGVTQTPKHLITATGQRVTLRCSPRSGDLSVYWYQQSLDQGLQFLIQYYNGEERAKGNILERFSAQQFPDLHSELNLSSLELGDSALYFCASSYIQGAEAFFGQGTRLTVV.

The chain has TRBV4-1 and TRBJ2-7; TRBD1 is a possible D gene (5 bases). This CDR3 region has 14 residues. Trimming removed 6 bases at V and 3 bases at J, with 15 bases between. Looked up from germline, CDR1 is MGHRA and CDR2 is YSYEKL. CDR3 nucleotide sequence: TGCGCCAGCAGTCATGGGGAAGACAGCTACGAGCAGTACTTC. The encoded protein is CASSHGEDSYEQYF.

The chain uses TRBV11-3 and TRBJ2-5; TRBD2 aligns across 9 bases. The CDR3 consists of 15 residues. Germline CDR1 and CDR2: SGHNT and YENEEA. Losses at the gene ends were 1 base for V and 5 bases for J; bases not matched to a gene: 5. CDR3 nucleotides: TGTGCCAGCAGCTTAGGGCGGGGGGGGGCGGAGACCCAGTACTTC. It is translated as CASSLGRGGAETQYF.

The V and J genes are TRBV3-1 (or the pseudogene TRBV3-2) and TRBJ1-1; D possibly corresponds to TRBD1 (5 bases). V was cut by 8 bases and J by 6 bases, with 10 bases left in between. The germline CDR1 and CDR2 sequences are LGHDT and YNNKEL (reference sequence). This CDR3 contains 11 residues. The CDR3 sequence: CASWGVSEAFF. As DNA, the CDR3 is TGTGCCAGCTGGGGCGTTTCTGAAGCTTTCTTT.

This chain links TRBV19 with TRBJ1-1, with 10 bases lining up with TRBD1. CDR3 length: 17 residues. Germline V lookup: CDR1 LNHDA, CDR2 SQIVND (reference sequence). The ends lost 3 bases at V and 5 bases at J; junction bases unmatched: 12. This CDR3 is CASSMSRGQGLGTEAFF. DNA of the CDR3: TGTGCCAGTAGTATGTCCCGGGGACAGGGGTTAGGGACTGAAGCTTTCTTT.

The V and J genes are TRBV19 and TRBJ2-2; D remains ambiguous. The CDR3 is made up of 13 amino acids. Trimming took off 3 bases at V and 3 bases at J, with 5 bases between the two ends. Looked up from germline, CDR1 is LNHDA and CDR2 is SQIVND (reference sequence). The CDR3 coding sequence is TGTGCCAGTAGTATCGGATACACCGGGGAGCTGTTTTTT. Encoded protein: CASSIGYTGELFF.

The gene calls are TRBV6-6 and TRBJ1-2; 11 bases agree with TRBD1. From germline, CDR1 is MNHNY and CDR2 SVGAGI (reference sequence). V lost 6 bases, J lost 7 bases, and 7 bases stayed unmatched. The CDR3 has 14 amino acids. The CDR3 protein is CASRRLGTGGGYTF. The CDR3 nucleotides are TGTGCCAGCAGAAGACTTGGGACAGGGGGTGGCTACACCTTC.

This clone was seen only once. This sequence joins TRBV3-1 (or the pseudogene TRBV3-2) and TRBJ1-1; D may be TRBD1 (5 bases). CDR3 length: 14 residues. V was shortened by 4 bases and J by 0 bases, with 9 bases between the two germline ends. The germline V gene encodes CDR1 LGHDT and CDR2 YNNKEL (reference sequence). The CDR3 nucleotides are TGTGCCAGCAGCCTCGGGACCCTGAACACTGAAGCTTTCTTT. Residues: CASSLGTLNTEAFF.

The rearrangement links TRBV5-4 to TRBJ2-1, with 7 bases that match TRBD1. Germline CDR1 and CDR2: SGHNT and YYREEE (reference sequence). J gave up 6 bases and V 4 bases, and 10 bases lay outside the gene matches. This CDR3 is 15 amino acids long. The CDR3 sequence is CASSDISRGLNEQFF. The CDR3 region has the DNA TGTGCCAGCAGCGACATCTCGAGGGGGCTCAATGAGCAGTTCTTC.

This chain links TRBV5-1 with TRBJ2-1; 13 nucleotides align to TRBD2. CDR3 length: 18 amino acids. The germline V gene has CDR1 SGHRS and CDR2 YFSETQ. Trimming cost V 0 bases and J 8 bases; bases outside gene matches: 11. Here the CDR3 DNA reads TGCGCCAGCAGCTTGGATCGAGGACTAGCGGGAGTTAGCGATGAGCAGTTCTTC. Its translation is CASSLDRGLAGVSDEQFF.

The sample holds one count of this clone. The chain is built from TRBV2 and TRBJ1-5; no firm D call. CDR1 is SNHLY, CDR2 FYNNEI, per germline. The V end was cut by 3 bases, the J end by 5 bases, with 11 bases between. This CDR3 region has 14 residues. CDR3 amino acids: CASSDLGMYQPQHF. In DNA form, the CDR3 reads TGTGCCAGCAGTGATTTAGGGATGTATCAGCCCCAGCATTTT.

The CDR3 coding sequence is TGTGCCAGCAGCCGGGGTGGGTACTCCTACGAGCAGTACTTC. Its protein is CASSRGGYSYEQYF. The chain links TRBV7-9 to TRBJ2-7, with D maybe TRBD2 (5 bases). This CDR3 is built from 14 residues. Trimming removed 5 bases at V and 0 bases at J, with 11 bases between. In germline, CDR1 is SEHNR, CDR2 FQNEAQ (reference sequence).

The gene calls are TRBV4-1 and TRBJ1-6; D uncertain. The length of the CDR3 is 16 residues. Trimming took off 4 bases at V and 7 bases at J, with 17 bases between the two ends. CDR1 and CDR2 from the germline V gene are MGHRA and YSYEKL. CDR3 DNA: TGCGCCAGCAGCCCATCTACAGAAAAGAGGAATTCACCCCTCCACTTT. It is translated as CASSPSTEKRNSPLHF.

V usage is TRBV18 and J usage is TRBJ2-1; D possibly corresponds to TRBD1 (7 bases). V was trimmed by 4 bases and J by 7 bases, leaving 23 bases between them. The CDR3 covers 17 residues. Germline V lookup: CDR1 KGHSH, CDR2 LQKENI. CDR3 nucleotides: TGTGCCAGCTCACTCAGGGGGGTTTCCGATCTCAGTAATGAGCAGTTCTTC. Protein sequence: CASSLRGVSDLSNEQFF. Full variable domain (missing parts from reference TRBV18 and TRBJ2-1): NAGVMQNPRHLVRRRGQEARLRCSPMKGHSHVYWYRQLPEEGLKFMVYLQKENIIDESGMPKERFSAEFPKEGPSILRIQQVVRGDSAAYFCASSLRGVSDLSNEQFFGPGTRLTVL.

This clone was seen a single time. CDR3 loop: CASSLNPGYEQYF. CDR3 in DNA: TGTGCCAGCAGCTTAAACCCCGGTTACGAGCAGTACTTC. This chain joins TRBV7-3 and TRBJ2-7; D is unresolved. V lost 1 base and J lost 4, with 8 bases in between. This CDR3 comprises 13 residues. Germline V gives CDR1 SGHTA, CDR2 FQGTGA.

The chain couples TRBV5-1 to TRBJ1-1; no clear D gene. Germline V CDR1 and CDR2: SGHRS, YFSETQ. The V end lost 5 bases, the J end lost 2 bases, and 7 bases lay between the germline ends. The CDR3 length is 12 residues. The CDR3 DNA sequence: TGCGCCAGCAGATGGGGTAACACTGAAGCTTTCTTT. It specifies CASRWGNTEAFF.

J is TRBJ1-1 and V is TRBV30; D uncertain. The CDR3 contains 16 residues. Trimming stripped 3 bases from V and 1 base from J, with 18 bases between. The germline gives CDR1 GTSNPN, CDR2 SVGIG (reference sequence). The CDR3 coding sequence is TGTGCCTGGAGCGACACCCCGCAGACCCGGAACACTGAAGCTTTCTTT. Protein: CAWSDTPQTRNTEAFF.

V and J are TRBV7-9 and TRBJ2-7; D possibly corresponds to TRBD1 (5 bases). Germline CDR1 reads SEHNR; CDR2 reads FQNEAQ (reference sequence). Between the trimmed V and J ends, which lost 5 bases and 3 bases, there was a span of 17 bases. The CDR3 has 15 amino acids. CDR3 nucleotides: TGTGCCAGCAGCCCCCGACAGAGGCACGACTACGAGCAGTACTTC. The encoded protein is CASSPRQRHDYEQYF.

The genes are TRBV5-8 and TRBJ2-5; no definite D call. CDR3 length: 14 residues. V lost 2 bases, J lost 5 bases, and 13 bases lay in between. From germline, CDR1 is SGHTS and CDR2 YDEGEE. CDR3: CASSFLTLGETQYF. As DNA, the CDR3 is TGTGCCAGCAGCTTTCTGACTTTGGGGGAGACCCAGTACTTC.